The rows below give T cell receptor beta chains drawn from one sample of a study of neurological immune-mediated disorders. TCRdb recomputed calls from the 5' RACE reads with MiXCR, one row per CDR3 protein. The sample gives under 60,000 distinct CDR3 sequences, approximately 15% of which show up once; roughly 4.4% is in the top ten. The source material was PBMCs. The origin of the receptors is a man aged 60-69 years in good health. The CDR3 runs from the conserved cysteine through the conserved F or W. Only some rows state a clone size, as once, few, many or a class for expanded clones.

v_call: TRBV5-1; clone_size: -; cdr3_aa: CASSFTSMNTEAFF
v_call: TRBV27; clone_size: -; cdr3_aa: CASSLVTGHSTDTQYF
v_call: TRBV20-1; clone_size: many; cdr3_aa: CSALGGRISYEQYF
v_call: TRBV6-2/TRBV6-3; clone_size: few; cdr3_aa: CASSYSATSGSPRYNEQFF
v_call: TRBV10-3; clone_size: -; cdr3_aa: CAISGRTSYNEQFF
v_call: TRBV5-1; clone_size: many; cdr3_aa: CASSLNQGTYGYTF
v_call: TRBV20-1; clone_size: many; cdr3_aa: CSARERRSGNTIYF
v_call: TRBV6-2/TRBV6-3; clone_size: -; cdr3_aa: CASTDPGVYEQYF
v_call: TRBV5-1; clone_size: many; cdr3_aa: CASSAGRFRDRQGGYTF
v_call: TRBV6-5; clone_size: many; cdr3_aa: CATQRGTAQTGYTF
v_call: TRBV20-1; clone_size: many; cdr3_aa: CSASVGRNNEQFF
v_call: TRBV12-3/TRBV12-4; clone_size: many; cdr3_aa: CASGGYNSPLHF
v_call: TRBV6-2/TRBV6-3; clone_size: -; cdr3_aa: CASSSPGQGGPSGANVLTF
v_call: TRBV6-2/TRBV6-3; clone_size: many; cdr3_aa: CASTIGRGVRETQYF
v_call: TRBV7-2; clone_size: medium-sized; cdr3_aa: CASSPGPGLFEQYF
v_call: TRBV7-8; clone_size: many; cdr3_aa: CASSLNLGADYEQYF
v_call: TRBV11-2; clone_size: many; cdr3_aa: CASSSYPADRGFNEQFF
v_call: TRBV24-1; clone_size: many; cdr3_aa: CATSDWGSGRALDTQYF
v_call: TRBV5-1; clone_size: many; cdr3_aa: CASSLHVDQETQYF
v_call: TRBV20-1; clone_size: many; cdr3_aa: CSAGGGLARYNEQFF
v_call: TRBV12-3/TRBV12-4; clone_size: -; cdr3_aa: CASSLAGGGNTQYF
v_call: TRBV4-1; clone_size: many; cdr3_aa: CASSQDAGGNSYEQYF
v_call: TRBV5-6; clone_size: many; cdr3_aa: CASSLPGTSGTVLVDTQYF
v_call: TRBV5-1; clone_size: many; cdr3_aa: CASRQINTGEGYTF
v_call: TRBV7-9; clone_size: many; cdr3_aa: CASSRISGTEYEQYF
v_call: TRBV5-1; clone_size: -; cdr3_aa: CASSPETGRQETQYF
v_call: TRBV5-1; clone_size: many; cdr3_aa: CASSIQTSGSTDTQYF
v_call: TRBV29-1; clone_size: many; cdr3_aa: CSVLGGAYEQYF
v_call: TRBV5-1; clone_size: many; cdr3_aa: CASSSGTSSSTDTQYF
v_call: TRBV6-5; clone_size: many; cdr3_aa: CASSSRQGSTDTQYF
v_call: TRBV20-1; clone_size: once; cdr3_aa: CSASPIGLFNTGGMFF
v_call: TRBV20-1; clone_size: many; cdr3_aa: CSARDTRLASIETQYF
v_call: TRBV5-1; clone_size: few; cdr3_aa: CASSWGGAYNEQFF
v_call: TRBV6-2/TRBV6-3; clone_size: -; cdr3_aa: CASSRAGGSLRTQYF
v_call: TRBV14; clone_size: once; cdr3_aa: CASSQMTGDHEQYF
v_call: TRBV20-1; clone_size: many; cdr3_aa: CSASPSGRFGEQFF
v_call: TRBV5-1; clone_size: many; cdr3_aa: CASSTLQGSSYEQYF
v_call: TRBV12-3/TRBV12-4; clone_size: many; cdr3_aa: CASSDNNEQFF
v_call: TRBV3-1; clone_size: many; cdr3_aa: CASSLMGLGEQYF
v_call: TRBV5-5; clone_size: many; cdr3_aa: CASSLSGENQPQHF
v_call: TRBV5-1; clone_size: many; cdr3_aa: CASSLGGLREQYF
v_call: TRBV5-1; clone_size: many; cdr3_aa: CASSSEGAQYF
v_call: TRBV29-1; clone_size: many; cdr3_aa: CSVEVVANEQFF
v_call: TRBV5-1; clone_size: many; cdr3_aa: CASSPGDAGMLFF
v_call: TRBV6-5; clone_size: many; cdr3_aa: CASHRTGANYGYTF
v_call: TRBV18; clone_size: -; cdr3_aa: CASSPSLGQTDTQYF
v_call: TRBV9; clone_size: few; cdr3_aa: CASSVATGLNTEAFF
v_call: TRBV5-1; clone_size: -; cdr3_aa: CASSGGRQNTDTQYF
v_call: TRBV20-1; clone_size: many; cdr3_aa: CSARAAGSSYNEQFF
v_call: TRBV12-3/TRBV12-4; clone_size: many; cdr3_aa: CASSFGLAGQETQYF
v_call: TRBV7-6; clone_size: -; cdr3_aa: CASSPGLIYNEQFF
v_call: TRBV28; clone_size: many; cdr3_aa: CASSPRTGLGSSYNEQFF
v_call: TRBV29-1; clone_size: few; cdr3_aa: CSVDGGGGTEAFF
v_call: TRBV4-2; clone_size: many; cdr3_aa: CASSQTSTSGITDTQYF
v_call: TRBV5-6; clone_size: many; cdr3_aa: CASSGVSYEQYF
v_call: TRBV12-3/TRBV12-4; clone_size: many; cdr3_aa: CASSLSANYRGSEQYF
v_call: TRBV7-7; clone_size: many; cdr3_aa: CASSQGQGNTGELFF
v_call: TRBV3-1; clone_size: many; cdr3_aa: CASSPMILGEGYEQYF
v_call: TRBV2; clone_size: many; cdr3_aa: CASKVREGDEQYF